A selection of T cell receptor beta chains follows, all from one sample in a study of blood T cells in healthy people across ages. TCRdb fed the 5' RACE reads into MiXCR, producing one record per CDR3 protein. Here the sample spans 850,000 to 1,100,000 distinct CDR3 sequences, more than 30% being singletons. Sequenced sample: blood. Receptor source: a man younger than 30 in good health. The CDR3 runs from the conserved cysteine through the conserved F or W. The D gene is left open where the match is weak. Size is stated for part of the rows, as once, few or many counts, or as a class when the clone is expanded.

NA | TRBJ1-4 | NA | TRBV6-6 | CASIAEGEKLFF | TGTGCCAGCATAGCTGAGGGCGAAAAACTGTTTTTT
NA | TRBJ1-5 | NA | TRBV20-1 | CSARPMGWTVSNQPQHF | TGCAGTGCTAGACCCATGGGTTGGACAGTTAGCAATCAGCCCCAGCATTTT
NA | TRBJ1-1 | NA | TRBV6-2/TRBV6-3 | CASTQGGNPRTEAFF | TGTGCCAGCACCCAAGGGGGGAACCCGAGGACTGAAGCTTTCTTT
NA | TRBJ2-5 | TRBD1 | TRBV20-1 | CSARSTGETQYF | TGCAGTGCTAGATCGACAGGGGAGACCCAGTACTTC
NA | TRBJ2-1 | NA | TRBV20-1 | CSASSGPLYNEQFF | TGCAGTGCTAGCTCCGGACCCCTCTACAATGAGCAGTTCTTC
NA | TRBJ1-2 | NA | TRBV10-3 | CAISEEGGAYGYTF | TGTGCCATCAGTGAGGAGGGGGGGGCTTATGGCTACACCTTC
NA | TRBJ2-3 | NA | TRBV20-1 | CSATGELAVSTDTQYF | TGCAGTGCTACAGGAGAACTAGCAGTAAGCACAGATACGCAGTATTTT
few | TRBJ2-4 | NA | TRBV2 | CASSPRKGSYNEQYF | TGTGCCAGCAGTCCGCGGAAGGGATCCTACAATGAGCAGTACTTC
NA | TRBJ1-2 | NA | TRBV5-1 | CDSSLEVENYGYTF | TGCGACAGCAGCCTCGAAGTGGAGAACTATGGCTACACCTTC
few | TRBJ2-3 | TRBD2 | TRBV10-3 | CAISGLAGTTTSTDTQYF | TGTGCCATCTCGGGACTAGCGGGGACGACTACTAGCACAGATACGCAGTATTTT
NA | TRBJ2-7 | TRBD1 | TRBV28 | CASRLGQGDNEQYF | TGTGCCAGCAGACTAGGACAGGGAGACAATGAGCAGTACTTC
NA | TRBJ1-6 | TRBD1 | TRBV10-3 | CAISPGQGEVSPLHF | TGTGCCATCAGTCCCGGACAGGGGGAGGTATCACCCCTCCACTTT
once | TRBJ2-1 | NA | TRBV29-1 | CSVEVWESSYNEQFF | TGCAGCGTTGAAGTATGGGAGAGCTCCTACAATGAGCAGTTCTTC
NA | TRBJ2-7 | NA | TRBV20-1 | CSARPDSYEQYF | TGCAGTGCTAGGCCCGATTCCTACGAGCAGTACTTC
once | TRBJ1-1 | TRBD1 | TRBV11-2 | CASSLEGTGSTEAFF | TGTGCCAGCAGCTTAGAAGGGACAGGGAGCACTGAAGCTTTCTTT
NA | TRBJ1-5 | NA | TRBV6-5 | CASSPSSRTQPQHF | TGTGCCAGCAGTCCCTCCTCTCGGACTCAGCCCCAGCATTTT
many | TRBJ2-5 | NA | TRBV6-6 | CASSYETEETQYF | TGTGCCAGCAGTTACGAAACAGAAGAGACCCAGTACTTC
few | TRBJ1-1 | NA | TRBV20-1 | CSIHPRDRRTEAFF | TGCAGTATTCACCCCAGGGATCGAAGAACTGAAGCTTTCTTT
NA | TRBJ1-2 | NA | TRBV3-1 | CASSQGWGSDRYGYTF | TGTGCCAGCAGCCAAGGATGGGGCTCGGACAGATATGGCTACACCTTC
NA | TRBJ1-1 | NA | TRBV7-3 | CASSEGSGNTEAFF | TGTGCCAGCAGCGAGGGGTCGGGGAACACTGAAGCTTTCTTT
NA | TRBJ2-7 | TRBD2 | TRBV20-1 | CSARSSGGSGEQYF | TGCAGTGCTAGATCTAGCGGGGGGTCAGGAGAGCAGTACTTC
NA | TRBJ2-2 | NA | TRBV5-4 | CASSLARGTRIPGELFF | TGTGCCAGCAGCTTGGCTAGGGGTACCCGGATTCCCGGGGAGCTGTTTTTT
NA | TRBJ2-3 | NA | TRBV12-3/TRBV12-4 | CASSPLPISDTQYF | TGTGCCAGCAGTCCGCTACCCATTTCCGATACGCAGTATTTT
few | TRBJ2-7 | NA | TRBV21-1 | CASSWRGSNDEQYF | TGTGCCAGCAGTTGGCGGGGCTCTAATGACGAGCAGTACTTC
NA | TRBJ2-7 | NA | TRBV9 | CASSVELVRFGTETDEQYF | TGTGCCAGCAGCGTAGAATTGGTGAGGTTTGGGACTGAGACGGACGAGCAGTACTTC
NA | TRBJ1-6 | NA | TRBV6-6 | CASSYRAGKDGSPLHF | TGTGCCAGCAGTTACCGGGCAGGGAAGGATGGTTCACCCCTCCACTTT
NA | TRBJ2-3 | TRBD2 | TRBV7-8 | CASNKRGMASGVTDTQYF | TGTGCCAGCAACAAGCGGGGGATGGCTAGCGGGGTGACAGATACGCAGTATTTT
few | TRBJ2-3 | TRBD2 | TRBV4-3 | CASSQGAPLAGATDTQYF | TGCGCCAGCAGCCAAGGGGCCCCCCTAGCGGGGGCCACAGATACGCAGTATTTT
NA | TRBJ1-2 | NA | TRBV6-1 | CASSEVGINYGYTF | TGTGCCAGCAGTGAAGTTGGGATTAACTATGGCTACACCTTC